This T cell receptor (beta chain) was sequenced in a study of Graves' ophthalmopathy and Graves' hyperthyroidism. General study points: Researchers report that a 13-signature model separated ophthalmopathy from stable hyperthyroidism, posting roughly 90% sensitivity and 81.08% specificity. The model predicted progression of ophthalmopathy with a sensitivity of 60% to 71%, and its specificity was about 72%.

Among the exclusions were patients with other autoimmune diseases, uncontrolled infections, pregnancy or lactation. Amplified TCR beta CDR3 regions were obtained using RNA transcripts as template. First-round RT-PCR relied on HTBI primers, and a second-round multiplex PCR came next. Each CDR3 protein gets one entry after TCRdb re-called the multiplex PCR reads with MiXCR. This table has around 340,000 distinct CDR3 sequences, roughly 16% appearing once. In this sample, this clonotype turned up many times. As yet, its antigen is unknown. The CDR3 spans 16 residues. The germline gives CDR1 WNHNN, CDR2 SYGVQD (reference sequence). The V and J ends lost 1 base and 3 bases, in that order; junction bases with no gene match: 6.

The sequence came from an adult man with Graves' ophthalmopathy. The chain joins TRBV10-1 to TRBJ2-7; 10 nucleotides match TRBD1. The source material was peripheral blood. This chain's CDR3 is CASSEFSGQGIYEQYF. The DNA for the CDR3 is TGCGCCAGCAGTGAGTTTTCGGGACAGGGGATCTACGAGCAGTACTTC.